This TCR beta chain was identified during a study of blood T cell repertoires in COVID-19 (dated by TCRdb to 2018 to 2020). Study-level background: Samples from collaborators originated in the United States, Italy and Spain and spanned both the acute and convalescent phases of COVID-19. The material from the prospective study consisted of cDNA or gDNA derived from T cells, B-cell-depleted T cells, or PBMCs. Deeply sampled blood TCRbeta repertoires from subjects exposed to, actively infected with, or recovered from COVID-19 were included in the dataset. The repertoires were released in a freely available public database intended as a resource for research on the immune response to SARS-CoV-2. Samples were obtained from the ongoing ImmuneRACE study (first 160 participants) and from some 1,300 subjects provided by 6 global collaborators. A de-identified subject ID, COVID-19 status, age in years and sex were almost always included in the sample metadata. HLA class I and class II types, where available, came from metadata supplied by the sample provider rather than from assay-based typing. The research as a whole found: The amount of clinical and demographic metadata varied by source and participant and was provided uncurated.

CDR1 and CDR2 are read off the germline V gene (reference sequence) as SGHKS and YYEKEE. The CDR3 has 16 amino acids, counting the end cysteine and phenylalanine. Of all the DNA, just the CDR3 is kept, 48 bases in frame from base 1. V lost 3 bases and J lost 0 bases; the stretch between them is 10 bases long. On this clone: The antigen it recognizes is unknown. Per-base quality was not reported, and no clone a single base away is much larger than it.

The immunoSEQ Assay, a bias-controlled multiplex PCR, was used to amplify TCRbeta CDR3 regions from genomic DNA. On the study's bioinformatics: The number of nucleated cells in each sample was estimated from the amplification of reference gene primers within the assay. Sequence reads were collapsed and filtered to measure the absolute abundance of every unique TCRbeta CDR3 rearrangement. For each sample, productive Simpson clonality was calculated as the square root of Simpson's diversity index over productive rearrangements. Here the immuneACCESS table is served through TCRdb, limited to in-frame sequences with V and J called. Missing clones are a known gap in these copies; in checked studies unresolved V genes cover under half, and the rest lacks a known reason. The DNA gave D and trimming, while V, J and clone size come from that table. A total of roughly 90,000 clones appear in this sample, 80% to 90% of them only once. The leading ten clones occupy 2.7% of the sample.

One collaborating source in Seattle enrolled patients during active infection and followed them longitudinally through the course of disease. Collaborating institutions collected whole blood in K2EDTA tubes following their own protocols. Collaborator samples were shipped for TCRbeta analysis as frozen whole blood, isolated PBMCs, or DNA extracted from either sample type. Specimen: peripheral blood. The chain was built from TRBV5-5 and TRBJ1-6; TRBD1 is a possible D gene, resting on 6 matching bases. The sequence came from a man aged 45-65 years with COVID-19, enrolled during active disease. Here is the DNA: TGTGCCAGCAGCTGGGGGCTAAGCTCCTATAATTCACCCCTCCACTTT. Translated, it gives CASSWGLSSYNSPLHF.